The source of this TCR beta chain is a study of cytomegalovirus exposure and HLA in healthy donors. Study results and caveats: Later, an analysis showed that TCR beta chains associated with HLA were more clonally expanded than others that were equally common. The likely origin of a cluster of highly shared sequence variants was a sequencing artifact. A later analysis linked a missense variant in DCLRE1C to the trimming of TCR beta V and J genes. The majority of CMV-associated TCR beta chains were reported as apparently HLA-restricted in a later analysis.

CDR3 size: 13 residues. Losses at the gene ends were 9 bases for V and 1 base for J; bases not matched to a gene: 4. CDR1 SGHTA and CDR2 FQGNSA come from the germline V gene. In the PCR, 60 Vbeta and 13 Jbeta primers were used. Libraries were prepared by immunoSEQ multiplex PCR; TCRdb keeps only in-frame clonotypes and omits some of them. In the table there are 90,000 or so clones, under 80% of which are singletons. With regard to this clone: What it binds is not known.

The V gene is TRBV7-2, the J gene TRBJ1-1; TRBD1 matches at 8 bases. This receptor was obtained from a man aged 25 to 40 in good health and CMV-seropositive. The sample comprised PBMCs. The CDR3 loop reads CASTGQGNTEAFF. The CDR3 region has the DNA TGTGCCAGTACAGGACAGGGGAACACTGAAGCTTTCTTT.